This T cell receptor beta chain was documented in a study of blood T cells in healthy people across ages (dated by TCRdb to the mid-2010s). Turning to the overall study: Template switching captured roughly one uniquely barcoded TCR beta cDNA molecule per two T cells in model experiments. Age-related changes in TCR beta repertoire diversity were measured in the study by deep sequencing normalized with unique cDNA molecular identifiers. Using the same blood draw, the study looked at two additional independent replicas of 1 million unique cDNA reads for two donors, one aged 18 to 29 and the other aged 80 or older. Four age groups were formed from the donors: young (average roughly 15 years), middle-aged (approximately 40), aged (about 62) and long-lived (around 82). To avoid experimental bias, donors of different ages were spread randomly across the sequencing lanes.

The library was obtained by 5' RACE. The sample was run on an Illumina HiSeq 2500. The second PCR ran for about 7 to 11 cycles and used a J-beta primer mix along with a sample-barcoded 5' primer. A template-switch 5' adaptor carrying 12 random nucleotides introduced a unique molecular identifier onto each TCR beta cDNA molecule. Each sample yielded at least 3 million CDR3-containing paired-end reads. First-strand cDNA synthesis was performed from all RNA using the Mint cDNA synthesis kit, with priming by a TRBC-specific oligonucleotide. After uracil-DNA glycosylase treatment, a first 18-cycle PCR used universal primers M1SS and BC2_uni_R on all cDNA. Per the source publication's procedure: Each sample was normalized by randomly selecting 1 million high-quality reads, each carrying a distinct molecular identifier. Instead of being binned into consensus sequences, reads that shared molecular identifiers were thrown out. MiTCR, run with a Q25 quality threshold and the strictest error-elimination algorithm, handled CDR3 identification, clonotype clustering and error correction. A nonparametric unseen species model with Euler transformation was used to estimate lower-bound total TCR beta diversity. The raw public reads went through TCRdb reprocessing: fastp at Q25, MiXCR clone calling, in-frame beta chains kept. Every entry covers one CDR3 protein and lists the most common genes and DNA from its rows. The V and J calls, along with clone size, are taken from TCRdb and not from the paper's own processing. For this sample there are some 800,000 distinct CDR3 sequences; approximately 48% appear just once. The ten largest account for roughly a fifth of the sample.

Donors were 30 to 45 systemically healthy Caucasian individuals from Russia aged roughly 6 to 90 years. Each donor gave ten milliliters of peripheral blood, drawn into EDTA-treated Vacutainer tubes. Ficoll-Paque density-gradient centrifugation was used to isolate PBMCs, with at least 7 million per sample. Total RNA was extracted from PBMCs with Trizol reagent, with at least 5.5 micrograms obtained per sample. For every donor, flow cytometry on a PBMC aliquot measured the percentage of naive CD45RAhigh/CD27high T cells. The study at large found these results: Estimates of total diversity from one million sequenced T cells were regarded as lower bounds and underestimates. Because the CMV infection status of the donors was unknown, age-related changes in expanded clonotypes may potentially have been confounded. Observed TCR beta diversity per million T cells fell roughly linearly with age, and a significant reduction was already apparent by age around 36. Observed TCR beta diversity correlated strongly with the percentage of naive T cells measured by flow cytometry. Because profiling used bulk unsorted PBMCs, naive and antigen-experienced compartments could not be compared conclusively. Compared with the aged group, the long-lived group had more naive CD4+ T cells, fewer expanded clones and increased TCR diversity, suggesting age selection.

From V the trimming removes 8 bases and from J it removes 5 bases, while the gene matches leave 13 bases of the junction unaccounted for. From the cysteine through the phenylalanine, the CDR3 covers 16 amino acids. Only the CDR3 portion is preserved as DNA: 48 bases, with reading frame beginning at the first base. Based on the germline V gene, the CDR1 and CDR2 sequences are MNHEY and SVGEGT. In regard to this clonotype: Its antigen remains undetermined. No base-level quality is on record; no much larger clone is a single base apart.

This chain is built from TRBV6-2 or TRBV6-3 and TRBJ2-1, and TRBD1 matches 9 of the central bases. The sequencing input was blood. This TCR was sampled from a man in his 60s in good health. The nucleotide sequence reads TGTGCCAGCGGCCAAACAGGGGGCGCTAATCACAATGAGCAGTTCTTC. The resulting protein is CASGQTGGANHNEQFF.